Sequencing of this TCR beta chain was carried out in a study of CD8 T cells in ankylosing spondylitis. The CDR3 has 17 amino acids. Germline V gene lookup returns CDR1 SGHVS and CDR2 FNYEAQ. V dropped 4 bases and J dropped 4; count of bases not matched to a gene: 7. This clonotype was counted at least ten times. Via MiXCR, TCRdb re-called the 5' RACE reads, giving one row per CDR3 protein. The sample has about 230,000 distinct CDR3 sequences; 8% to 10% are singletons. This sequence joins TRBV7-6 and TRBJ2-3; 14 nucleotides agree with TRBD2. The TCR comes from a female donor with ankylosing spondylitis or in good health (not recorded which). Sample: blood, either unsorted or a sorted T cell fraction (not recorded which). DNA for the CDR3: TGTGCCAGCAGCTCTGGACTAGCGGGGGGTCTCTCAGATACGCAGTATTTT. The encoded protein is CASSSGLAGGLSDTQYF.